This T cell receptor (beta chain) was observed in a study of cytomegalovirus exposure and HLA in healthy donors. Study-wide findings and caveats: Compared with the roughly 670-donor mean, an Asian-associated ancestry cluster reportedly had fewer N-insertions, according to a later analysis.

Use of 60 Vbeta and 13 Jbeta primers characterized the PCR. Sequencing was performed with immunoSEQ multiplex PCR; in TCRdb, only in-frame clones are kept and a portion is missing. The sample has fewer than 250,000 clones, about four fifths seen once. Details on this clone: The antigen remains unidentified.

V shed 3 bases and J shed 0 bases, with 5 bases lying between them. This CDR3 is 13 amino acids long. The germline CDR1 and CDR2 sequences are LNHDA and SQIVND (reference sequence). The sample taken for sequencing was PBMCs. The chain has TRBV19 and TRBJ1-1; D gene unclear. This TCR derives from a woman between 50 and 59 years old in good health and CMV-seropositive. The CDR3 DNA follows: TGTGCCAGTAGTATCGGGGTGAACACTGAAGCTTTCTTT. The encoded protein is CASSIGVNTEAFF.